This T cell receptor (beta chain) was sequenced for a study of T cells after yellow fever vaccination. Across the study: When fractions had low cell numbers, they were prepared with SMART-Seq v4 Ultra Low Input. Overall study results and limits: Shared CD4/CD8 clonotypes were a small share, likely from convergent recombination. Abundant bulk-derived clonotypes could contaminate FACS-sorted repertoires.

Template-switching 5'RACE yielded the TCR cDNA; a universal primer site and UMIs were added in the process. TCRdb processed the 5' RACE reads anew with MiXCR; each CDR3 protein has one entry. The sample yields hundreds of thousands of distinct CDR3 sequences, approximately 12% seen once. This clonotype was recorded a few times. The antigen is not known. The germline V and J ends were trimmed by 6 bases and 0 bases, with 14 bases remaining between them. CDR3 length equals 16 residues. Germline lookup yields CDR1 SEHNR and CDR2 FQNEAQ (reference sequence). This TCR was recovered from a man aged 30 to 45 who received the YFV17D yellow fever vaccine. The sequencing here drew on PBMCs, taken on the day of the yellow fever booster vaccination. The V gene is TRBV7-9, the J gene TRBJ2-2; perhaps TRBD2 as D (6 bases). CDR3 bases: TGTGCCAGCAGATTCCCGGGACTCACGAACACCGGGGAGCTGTTTTTT. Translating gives CASRFPGLTNTGELFF.